The sequence of this TCR beta chain was determined in a study of T cell changes during pregnancy in multiple sclerosis. Generated by immunoSEQ multiplex PCR, the TCRdb table keeps only in-frame clones and is missing some. Seen here are 99,000 or so clones, under 95% observed once, and the top ten hold around 0.99%. This clonotype was sampled from a female donor with multiple sclerosis, enrolled in a pregnancy study. The material was peripheral blood, obtained after pregnancy.

CDR3 in amino acids: CASSHGGFTGGLYGYTF. CDR3 DNA: TGTGCCAGCAGCCATGGCGGGTTCACAGGGGGCCTCTATGGCTACACCTTC. This rearrangement joins TRBV4-2 to TRBJ1-2; 9 positions agree with TRBD1. Unmatched junction bases numbered 12, after V lost 3 bases and J lost 4 bases. Germline CDR1 and CDR2: LGHNA and YNFKEQ. The CDR3 is 17 amino acids.